The present entry profiles one T cell receptor (beta chain) with its context. Its target is unknown. Assay: immunoSEQ multiplex PCR; the TCRdb copy retains only in-frame clones and omits some. In the table there are about 74,000 clones, 94% of which are singletons. This record comes from a study of cytomegalovirus exposure and HLA in healthy donors. Overall study results and limits: The investigators catalogued some 150 TCR beta chains as cytomegalovirus-associated. The study found most TCR sequences rare, yet found some public TCRs in many donors.

This CDR3 comprises 15 residues. Looked up from germline, CDR1 is SEHNR and CDR2 is FQNEAQ (reference sequence). With V trimmed by 6 bases and J by 0 bases, 5 bases remained unmatched. The donors were members of the validation cohort comprising approximately 120 subjects, separate from the roughly 670-subject first cohort. This sequence joins TRBV7-9 and TRBJ1-3, with 7 bases lining up with TRBD1. This TCR was recovered from a woman under 30 in good health and CMV-seropositive. What was sequenced was PBMCs. Written as DNA, the CDR3 is TGTGCCAGCAGACAACAGGGGCACTCTGGAAACACCATATATTTT. This sequence encodes CASRQQGHSGNTIYF. Using reference TRBV7-9 and TRBJ1-3 for the parts outside the CDR3, the full variable domain is DTGVSQNPRHKITKRGQNVTFRCDPISEHNRLYWYRQTLGQGPEFLTYFQNEAQLEKSRLLSDRFSAERPKGSFSTLEIQRTEQGDSAMYLCASRQQGHSGNTIYFGEGSWLTVV.